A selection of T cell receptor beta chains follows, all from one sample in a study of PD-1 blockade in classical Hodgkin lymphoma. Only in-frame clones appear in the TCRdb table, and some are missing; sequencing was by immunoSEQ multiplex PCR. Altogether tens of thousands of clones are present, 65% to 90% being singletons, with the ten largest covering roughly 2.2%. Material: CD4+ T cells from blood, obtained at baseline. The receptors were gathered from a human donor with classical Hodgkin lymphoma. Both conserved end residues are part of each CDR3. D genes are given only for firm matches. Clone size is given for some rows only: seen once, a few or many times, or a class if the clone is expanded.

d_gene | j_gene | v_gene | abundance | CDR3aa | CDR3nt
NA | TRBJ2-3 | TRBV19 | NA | CASSIRSGSTDTQYF | TGTGCCAGTAGTATCCGTAGCGGTAGCACAGATACGCAGTATTTT
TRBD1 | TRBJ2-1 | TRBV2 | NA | CASSESVGTGQFF | TGTGCCAGCAGTGAATCTGTAGGGACAGGTCAGTTCTTC
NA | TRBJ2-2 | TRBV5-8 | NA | CASRHLSTGELFF | TGTGCCAGCAGGCACCTTTCCACCGGGGAGCTGTTTTTT
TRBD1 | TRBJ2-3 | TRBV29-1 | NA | CSVLRWGDRDTDTQYF | TGCAGCGTTCTAAGGTGGGGGGACAGGGACACAGATACGCAGTATTTT
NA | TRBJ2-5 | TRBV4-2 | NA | CASSQDQHQETQYF | TGTGCCAGCAGCCAAGATCAGCACCAAGAGACCCAGTACTTC
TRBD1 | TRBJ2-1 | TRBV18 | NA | CASSPAPGTGDYNEQFF | TGTGCCAGCTCACCAGCACCCGGGACAGGGGACTACAATGAGCAGTTCTTC
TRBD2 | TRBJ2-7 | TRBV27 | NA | CASRLAGAYEQYF | TGTGCCAGCAGGCTAGCGGGAGCCTACGAGCAGTACTTC
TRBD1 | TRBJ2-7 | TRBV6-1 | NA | CASSRGTGVYEQYF | TGTGCCAGCAGTAGGGGGACAGGGGTATACGAGCAGTACTTC
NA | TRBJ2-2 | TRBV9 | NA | CASSARVGTGELFF | TGTGCCAGCAGCGCCCGGGTCGGAACCGGGGAGCTGTTTTTT
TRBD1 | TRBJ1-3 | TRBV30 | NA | CACQQGAWGNTIYF | TGTGCCTGCCAACAGGGGGCCTGGGGAAACACCATATATTTT
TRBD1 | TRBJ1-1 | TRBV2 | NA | CASKYRGTNTEAFF | TGTGCCAGCAAGTACAGGGGAACGAACACTGAAGCTTTCTTT
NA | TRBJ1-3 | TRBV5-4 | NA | CASSLGQLSRF | TGTGCCAGCAGCTTGGGACAGCTCTCGAGGTTT
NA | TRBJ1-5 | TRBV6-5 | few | CASSAQGRQPQHF | TGTGCCAGCAGTGCACAGGGACGGCAGCCCCAGCATTTT
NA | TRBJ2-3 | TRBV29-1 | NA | CSVGVGGTSTDTQYF | TGCAGCGTTGGCGTAGGAGGGACTAGCACAGATACGCAGTATTTT
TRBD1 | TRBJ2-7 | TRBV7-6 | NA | CASSPRTGFFLESYEQYF | TGTGCCAGCAGCCCCCGGACAGGGTTTTTCCTCGAGTCCTACGAGCAGTACTTC
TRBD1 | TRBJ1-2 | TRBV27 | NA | CASRRGDRALYGYTF | TGTGCCAGCCGTAGGGGGGACAGGGCCCTCTATGGCTACACCTTC
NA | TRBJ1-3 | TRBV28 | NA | CASSFGTHGGNTIYF | TGTGCCAGCAGCTTCGGGACCCACGGAGGAAACACCATATATTTT
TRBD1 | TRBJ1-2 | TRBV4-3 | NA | CASSQETGSPYGYTF | TGCGCCAGCAGCCAAGAGACAGGGAGCCCCTATGGCTACACCTTC
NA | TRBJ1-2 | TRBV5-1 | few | CASSPETGIYGYTF | TGCGCCAGCAGCCCGGAGACAGGCATCTATGGCTACACCTTC
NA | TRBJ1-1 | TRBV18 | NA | CASSRKSDSLNTEAFF | TGTGCCAGCTCCCGAAAATCAGACAGCCTGAACACTGAAGCTTTCTTT
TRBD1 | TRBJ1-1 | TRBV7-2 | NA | CASTQGGQGRAFF | TGTGCCAGCACTCAAGGGGGACAGGGGCGAGCTTTCTTT
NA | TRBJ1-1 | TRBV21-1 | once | CASSKARRNTEAFF | TGTGCCAGCAGCAAAGCTCGGAGGAACACTGAAGCTTTCTTT
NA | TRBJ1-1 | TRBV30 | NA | CAWSVGMNTEAFF | TGTGCCTGGAGTGTAGGCATGAACACTGAAGCTTTCTTT
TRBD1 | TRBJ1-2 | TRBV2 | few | CASSEEKGGAYGYTF | TGTGCCAGCAGTGAAGAGAAAGGGGGCGCGTATGGCTACACCTTC
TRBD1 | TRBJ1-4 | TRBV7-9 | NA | CASSLTGGGNEKLFF | TGTGCCAGCAGCCTTACAGGGGGGGGTAATGAAAAACTGTTTTTT
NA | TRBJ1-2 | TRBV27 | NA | CASSLGRTYGYTF | TGTGCCAGCAGTTTAGGGCGGACCTATGGCTACACCTTC
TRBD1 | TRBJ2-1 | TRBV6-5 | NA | CASSYEGAMYNEQFF | TGTGCCAGCAGTTATGAGGGGGCGATGTACAATGAGCAGTTCTTC
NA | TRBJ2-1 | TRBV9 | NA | CASSVGARAGGGNEQFF | TGTGCCAGCAGCGTTGGGGCGAGGGCGGGTGGTGGGAATGAGCAGTTCTTC
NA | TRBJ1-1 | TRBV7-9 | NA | CASSLASSYEAFF | TGTGCCAGCAGCTTAGCAAGCAGTTATGAAGCTTTCTTT
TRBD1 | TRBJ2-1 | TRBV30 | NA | CAWNLGQGRGEQFF | TGTGCCTGGAATCTCGGACAGGGGCGAGGTGAGCAGTTCTTC
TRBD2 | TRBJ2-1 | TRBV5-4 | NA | CASSFGLAGPNEQFF | TGTGCCAGCAGCTTTGGACTAGCGGGACCCAATGAGCAGTTCTTC
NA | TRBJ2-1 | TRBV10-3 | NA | CAISEPGMRNEQFF | TGTGCCATCAGTGAGCCGGGTATGAGAAATGAGCAGTTCTTC
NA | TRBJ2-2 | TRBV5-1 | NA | CASSRTSANTGELFF | TGCGCCAGCAGCCGGACCAGTGCGAACACCGGGGAGCTGTTTTTT
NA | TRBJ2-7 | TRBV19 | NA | CASSSLKTNRYEQYF | TGTGCCAGTAGTTCGCTGAAGACTAACCGTTACGAGCAGTACTTC
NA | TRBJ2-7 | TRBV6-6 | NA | CASSEGGTGFSEQYF | TGTGCCAGCAGTGAGGGAGGCACCGGGTTCTCCGAGCAGTACTTC
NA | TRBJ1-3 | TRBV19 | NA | CASSPSSGNTIYF | TGTGCCAGTAGTCCCAGCTCTGGAAACACCATATATTTT
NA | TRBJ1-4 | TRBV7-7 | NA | CASSLGEREKLFF | TGTGCTAGCAGCTTGGGGGAACGCGAAAAACTGTTTTTT
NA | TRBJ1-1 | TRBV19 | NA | CASSPGRNTEAFF | TGTGCCAGTAGTCCGGGCCGAAACACTGAAGCTTTCTTT
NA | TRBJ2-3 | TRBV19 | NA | CASSLTRRRADTQYF | TGTGCCAGTAGTCTCACGAGGAGGCGGGCAGATACGCAGTATTTT
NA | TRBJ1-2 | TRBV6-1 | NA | CASSGQPGPTNYGYTF | TGTGCCAGCAGTGGTCAGCCGGGACCAACTAACTATGGCTACACCTTC
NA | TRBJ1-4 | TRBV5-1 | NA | CASSLHLNDEKLFF | TGCGCCAGCAGCTTGCACCTAAACGATGAAAAACTGTTTTTT
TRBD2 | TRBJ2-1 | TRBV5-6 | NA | CASGEAGAFYNEQFF | TGTGCCAGCGGAGAAGCGGGAGCATTCTACAATGAGCAGTTCTTC
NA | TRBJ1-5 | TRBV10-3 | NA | CAISEEQGPGNQPQHF | TGTGCCATCAGTGAAGAACAGGGCCCGGGCAATCAGCCCCAGCATTTT
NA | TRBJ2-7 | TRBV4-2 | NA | CASSQVVKGGQKNEQYF | TGTGCCAGCAGCCAAGTCGTTAAGGGGGGGCAAAAAAACGAGCAATACTTC
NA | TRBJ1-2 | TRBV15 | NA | CATSRDSPGYGYTF | TGTGCCACCAGCAGAGATTCGCCAGGCTACGGCTACACCTTC
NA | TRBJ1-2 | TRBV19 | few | CASSISYGVTGYTF | TGTGCCAGTAGTATATCATATGGGGTGACCGGCTACACCTTC
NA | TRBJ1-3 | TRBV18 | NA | CASSPSQGSGNTIYF | TGTGCCAGCTCCCCCTCACAGGGTTCTGGAAACACCATATATTTT
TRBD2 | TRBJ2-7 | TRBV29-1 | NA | CSVATSGASYEQYF | TGCAGCGTAGCTACTAGCGGTGCCTCCTACGAGCAGTACTTC
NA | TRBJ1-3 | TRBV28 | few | CASRITSGNTIYF | TGTGCCAGCCGAATTACCTCTGGAAACACCATATATTTT
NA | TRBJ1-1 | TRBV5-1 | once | CASSSATSSAAFF | TGCGCCAGCAGCTCGGCAACTTCATCGGCGGCTTTCTTT
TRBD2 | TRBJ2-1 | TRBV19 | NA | CASRLLAGGKNEQFF | TGTGCCAGTAGATTACTAGCGGGAGGCAAGAATGAGCAGTTCTTC
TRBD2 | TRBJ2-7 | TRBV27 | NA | CASSLLAGSGYEQYF | TGTGCCAGCAGTCTACTAGCGGGGTCGGGTTACGAGCAGTACTTC
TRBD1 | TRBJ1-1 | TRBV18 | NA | CASSTVGQGEAFF | TGTGCCAGCTCAACAGTGGGACAGGGTGAAGCTTTCTTT
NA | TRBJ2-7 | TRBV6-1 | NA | CASSVRAEGSYEQYF | TGTGCCAGCAGTGTACGAGCGGAGGGATCCTACGAGCAGTACTTC
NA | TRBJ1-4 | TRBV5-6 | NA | CASSTGTVSEKLFF | TGTGCCAGCAGCACCGGAACAGTATCTGAAAAACTGTTTTTT